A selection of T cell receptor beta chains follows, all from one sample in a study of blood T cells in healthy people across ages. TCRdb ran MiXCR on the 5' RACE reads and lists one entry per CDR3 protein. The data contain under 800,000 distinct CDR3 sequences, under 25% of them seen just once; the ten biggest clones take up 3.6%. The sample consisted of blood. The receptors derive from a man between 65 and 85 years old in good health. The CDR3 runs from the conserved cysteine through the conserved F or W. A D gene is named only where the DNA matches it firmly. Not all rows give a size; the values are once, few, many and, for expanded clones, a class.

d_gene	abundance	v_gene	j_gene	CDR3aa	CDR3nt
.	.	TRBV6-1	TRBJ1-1	CASSPLSAGNTEAFF	TGTGCCAGCAGTCCACTGTCCGCAGGGAACACTGAGGCTTTCTTT
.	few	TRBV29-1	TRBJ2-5	CSVRGPQVFETQYF	TGCAGCGTCCGAGGGCCCCAGGTATTTGAGACCCAGTACTTC
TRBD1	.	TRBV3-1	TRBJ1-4	CAGSRQTGGAGEKLFF	TGTGCCGGCAGCCGTCAAACAGGGGGCGCAGGCGAAAAACTGTTTTTT
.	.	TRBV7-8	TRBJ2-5	CASSLALAGYEAQYF	TGTGCCAGCAGCTTAGCTCTCGCGGGTTACGAGGCCCAGTACTTC
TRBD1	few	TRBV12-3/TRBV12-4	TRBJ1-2	CASSSSGTGGEEGYTF	TGTGCCAGCAGTTCGTCCGGGACAGGGGGCGAGGAAGGCTACACCTTC
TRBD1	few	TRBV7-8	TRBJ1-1	CASSLVRGYRGTEAFF	TGTGCCAGCAGCTTAGTACGCGGCTACAGGGGCACTGAAGCTTTCTTT
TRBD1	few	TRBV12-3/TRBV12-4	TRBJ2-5	CASSLLAGGAETQYF	TGTGCCAGCAGTTTATTGGCAGGGGGCGCGGAGACCCAGTACTTC
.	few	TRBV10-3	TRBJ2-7	CAISDAGNSYEQYF	TGTGCCATCAGTGATGCAGGGAACTCCTACGAGCAGTACTTC
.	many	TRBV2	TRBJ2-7	CASSELGAAYEQYF	TGTGCCAGCAGTGAATTGGGGGCGGCCTACGAGCAGTACTTC
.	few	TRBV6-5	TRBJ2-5	CASSWQSQETQYF	TGTGCCAGCAGTTGGCAGTCTCAAGAGACCCAGTACTTC
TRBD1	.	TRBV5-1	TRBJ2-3	CASSGRTGGKRDTQYF	TGCGCCAGCAGCGGCAGGACAGGGGGCAAAAGAGATACGCAGTATTTT
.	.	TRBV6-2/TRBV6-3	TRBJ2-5	CASSWGLQRETQYF	TGTGCCAGCAGTTGGGGGCTCCAAAGGGAGACCCAGTACTTC
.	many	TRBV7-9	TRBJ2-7	CASSLVGTSWPYEQYF	TGTGCCAGCAGCTTAGTCGGGACCTCTTGGCCCTACGAGCAGTACTTC
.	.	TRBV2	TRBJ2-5	CASGSSREQYF	TGTGCCAGCGGGTCGTCGAGGGAGCAGTACTTC
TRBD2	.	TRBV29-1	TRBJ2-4	CSVGSSGLGKNIQYF	TGCAGCGTTGGGTCTAGCGGACTCGGCAAAAACATTCAGTACTTC
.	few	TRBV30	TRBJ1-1	CACRGQNTEAFF	TGTGCCTGCAGAGGCCAGAACACTGAAGCTTTCTTT
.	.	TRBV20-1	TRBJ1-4	CSARRPRGMTNEKLFF	TGCAGTGCTAGAAGGCCCCGGGGAATGACTAATGAAAAACTGTTTTTT
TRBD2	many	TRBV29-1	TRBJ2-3	CSVAPGTSGTADTQYF	TGCAGCGTAGCCCCCGGGACTAGCGGGACTGCAGATACGCAGTATTTT